These 29 T cell receptor beta chains originate from one sample sequenced in a study of T cells expressing NK-cell markers. TCRdb re-called the 5' RACE reads, yielding one record per CDR3 amino acid sequence without DNA. The repertoire table contains some 110,000 distinct CDR3 sequences. Sequencing was performed on blood T cells: a sorted CD56 or NKG2C T cell subset, CD4+ or CD8+ T cells, or bulk PBMC T cells (not recorded which). The receptors were sampled from a woman between 18 and 75 years old in good health.

The CDR3 here is CSATGRFGEQFF. V is TRBV20-1 and J is TRBJ2-1. This CDR3 comprises 12 residues. Germline V gene lookup returns CDR1 DFQATT and CDR2 SNEGSKA (reference sequence).

The V gene is TRBV11-2, the J gene TRBJ1-1. The length of the CDR3 is 12 residues. Germline V gene sequence: CDR1 SGHAT, CDR2 FQNNGV. CDR3: CASSLGTYQAFF.

This chain joins TRBV12-3 or TRBV12-4 and TRBJ2-2. The CDR3 is 15 residues long. This chain's CDR3 is CASTLAGVDTGELFF.

The J gene is TRBJ2-3, the V gene TRBV6-5. The CDR3 sequence is 14 residues long. CDR1 and CDR2 (germline): MNHEY, SVGAGI. The CDR3: CASSYVRGTDTQYF.

J is TRBJ1-5 and V is TRBV15. The CDR3 is made up of 17 amino acids. From germline, CDR1 is LNHNV and CDR2 YYDKDF (reference sequence). This CDR3 reads CATRAFFSEYGNQPQHF.

V is TRBV5-5 and J is TRBJ2-2. The CDR3 length is 14 residues. Per germline, CDR1 SGHKS and CDR2 YYEKEE (reference sequence). CDR3: CASSLGQSTGELFF. Together with reference TRBV5-5 and TRBJ2-2, the CDR3 gives the full variable domain: DAGVTQSPTHLIKTRGQQVTLRCSPISGHKSVSWYQQVLGQGPQFIFQYYEKEERGRGNFPDRFSARQFPNYSSELNVNALLLGDSALYLCASSLGQSTGELFFGEGSRLTVL.

The chain uses TRBV9 and TRBJ2-6. Germline CDR1 is SGDLS and CDR2 is YYNGEE. This CDR3 comprises 14 residues. The CDR3 protein is CASSTASGANVLTF. Together with reference TRBV9 and TRBJ2-6, the CDR3 gives the full variable domain: DSGVTQTPKHLITATGQRVTLRCSPRSGDLSVYWYQQSLDQGLQFLIQYYNGEERAKGNILERFSAQQFPDLHSELNLSSLELGDSALYFCASSTASGANVLTFGAGSRLTVL.

The chain couples TRBV5-6 to TRBJ2-1. CDR3 length: 14 amino acids. CDR1 SGHDT and CDR2 YYEEEE come from the germline V gene. CDR3: CASSLAIASNEQFF.

The V gene is TRBV9, the J gene TRBJ2-7; without DNA, the TCRdb call of TRBD2 cannot be checked. Germline V gene data show CDR1 as SGDLS and CDR2 as YYNGEE. CDR3 length: 17 residues. This CDR3 is CASSVGGGLAGIDEQYF.

The chain joins TRBV5-1 to TRBJ2-1; TCRdb proposes TRBD1, but this gene call is untestable without DNA. The CDR3 runs 15 residues. Germline V gives CDR1 SGHRS, CDR2 YFSETQ. The chain's CDR3 is CASSLAASRGDEQFF.

This chain links TRBV11-3 with TRBJ2-1; TCRdb outputs TRBD1, but without DNA this stays unchecked. This CDR3 region has 16 residues. Germline CDR1 reads SGHNT; CDR2 reads YENEEA. The CDR3 sequence is CASSPTGAILTNEQFF.

This chain connects TRBV25-1 to TRBJ2-5; TCRdb indicates TRBD1, and absent DNA this call remains unverified. The germline gives CDR1 MGHDK, CDR2 SYGVNS. The CDR3 spans 17 residues. CDR3 in amino acids: CASSDLFGTGGGETQYF.

The rearrangement joins TRBV15 to TRBJ2-5; there is no DNA to check the TCRdb D call of TRBD2. Germline assignment: CDR1 LNHNV and CDR2 YYDKDF (reference sequence). The CDR3 is made up of 16 amino acids. The CDR3 region is CATSRDSGTSSETQYF.

J is TRBJ2-2 and V is TRBV5-4; TCRdb indicates TRBD2, and absent DNA this call remains unverified. The CDR3 is 16 residues long. Germline CDR1 reads SGHNT; CDR2 reads YYREEE (reference sequence). The CDR3 here is CASSSGLAGNTGELFF.

The chain links TRBV28 to TRBJ2-5. CDR3 length equals 12 residues. CDR1 and CDR2 (germline): MDHEN, SYDVKM. CDR3: CASSMPQETQYF.

This chain uses TRBV4-3 with TRBJ2-6. The germline CDR1 and CDR2 sequences are LGHNA and YSLEER. CDR3 length: 16 amino acids. CDR3 loop: CASSQGKGTGANVLTF.

The chain uses TRBV29-1 and TRBJ2-7. From germline, CDR1 is SQVTM and CDR2 ANQGSEA. The length of the CDR3 is 13 residues. CDR3 amino acids: CSVEVNNRGEQYF.

The chain is built from TRBV6-2 or TRBV6-3 and TRBJ2-1; TCRdb proposes TRBD2, but this gene call is untestable without DNA. Germline CDR1 MNHEY, CDR2 SVGEGT. The CDR3 runs 17 residues. CDR3 region: CASSAGLAGGTDNEQFF.

The V gene is TRBV12-3 or TRBV12-4, the J gene TRBJ1-2; lacking DNA, the TRBD1 call made by TCRdb goes unchecked. The CDR3 is 15 amino acids. The CDR3 spells CASSSRAGNNYGYTF.

By frequency, this clonotype is medium-sized. This chain joins TRBV4-3 and TRBJ1-5. CDR1 is LGHNA and CDR2 is YSLEER in the germline V gene. The CDR3 totals 16 residues. This CDR3 is CASSQDLEVGFLPQHF.

V gene TRBV4-3 combines with J gene TRBJ2-2; the D gene TCRdb calls, TRBD2, cannot be checked with no DNA. The CDR3 covers 16 residues. Germline CDR1 is LGHNA and CDR2 is YSLEER. CDR3 loop: CASSQEFGGGAGELFF.

This sequence joins TRBV29-1 and TRBJ2-7. Germline CDR1 and CDR2: SQVTM and ANQGSEA. CDR3 length: 13 amino acids. The CDR3 sequence is CSVEVHRDYEQYF.

The V call is TRBV11-2, the J call TRBJ2-7. The CDR3 loop spans 13 amino acids. CDR1 is SGHAT, CDR2 FQNNGV, per germline. This CDR3 is CASSLDFVGEQYF.

The chain links TRBV29-1 to TRBJ2-7; the D call from TCRdb, TRBD1, cannot be confirmed without DNA. Germline loops: CDR1 SQVTM, CDR2 ANQGSEA. This CDR3 has 16 residues. CDR3 region: CSVEAQGASPGDEQYF.

J is TRBJ2-1 and V is TRBV20-1; without DNA, the TCRdb call of TRBD2 cannot be checked. CDR3 size: 14 residues. CDR1 and CDR2 (germline): DFQATT, SNEGSKA (reference sequence). The chain's CDR3 is CSARAASGDNEQFF.

The chain has TRBV4-2 and TRBJ1-1; without DNA, the TCRdb call of TRBD1 cannot be checked. CDR1 and CDR2 from the germline V gene are LGHNA and YNFKEQ. CDR3 size: 19 residues. The CDR3 loop is CASSQETSLAGTGDREAFF.

The gene calls are TRBV20-1 and TRBJ2-3; the D gene TCRdb calls, TRBD2, cannot be checked with no DNA. The V gene's germline CDR1 is DFQATT and CDR2 SNEGSKA (reference sequence). This CDR3 has 15 residues. CDR3 amino acids: CSATGTSGNTDTQYF.

The chain has TRBV25-1 and TRBJ2-7; TCRdb designates TRBD2, a call that cannot be tested without DNA. CDR1 is MGHDK, CDR2 SYGVNS, per germline. The CDR3 loop spans 14 amino acids. The CDR3 spells CASTPPHTPYEQYF.

V is TRBV7-2 and J is TRBJ2-3; TCRdb's D call of TRBD2 is untestable without DNA. Germline assignment: CDR1 SGHTA and CDR2 FQGNSA. The CDR3 length is 17 residues. CDR3: CASSLVRTSGSLNTQYF.